This T cell receptor (beta chain) was recovered during a study of blood T cell repertoires in COVID-19. Sequencing used immunoSEQ multiplex PCR; TCRdb keeps in-frame clones, though not all of them. The table lists approximately 220,000 clones, 65% to 85% of them singletons. This CDR3 region has 15 residues. The V gene's germline CDR1 is SQVTM and CDR2 ANQGSEA. V trimming: 5 bases; J trimming: 4 bases; junction bases outside the gene matches: 10. The sequence was collected from a woman between 40 and 50 years old with acute COVID-19. The specimen sequenced was PBMCs or T cells enriched from blood (not recorded which). The chain is built from TRBV29-1 and TRBJ1-1; 10 nucleotides match TRBD1. CDR3 nucleotides: TGCAGCGTTAGACAGGGGGCGCGGAGGAGCACTGAAGCTTTCTTT. Protein: CSVRQGARRSTEAFF.